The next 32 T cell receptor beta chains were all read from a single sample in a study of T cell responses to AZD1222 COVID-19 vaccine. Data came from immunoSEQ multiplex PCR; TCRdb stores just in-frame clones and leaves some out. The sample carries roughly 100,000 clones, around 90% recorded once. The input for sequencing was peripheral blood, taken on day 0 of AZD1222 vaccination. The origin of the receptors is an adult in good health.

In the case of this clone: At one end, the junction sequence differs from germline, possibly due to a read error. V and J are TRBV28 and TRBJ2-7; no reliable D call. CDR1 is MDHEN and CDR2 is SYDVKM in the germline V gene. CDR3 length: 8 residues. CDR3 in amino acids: CASGVSEF. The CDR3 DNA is TGTGCCAGCGGAGTTTCAGAATTC.

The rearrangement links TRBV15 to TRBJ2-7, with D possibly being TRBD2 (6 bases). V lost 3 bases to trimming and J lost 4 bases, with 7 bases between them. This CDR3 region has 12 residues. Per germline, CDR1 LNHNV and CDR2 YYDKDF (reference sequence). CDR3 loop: CATSSGSYEQYF. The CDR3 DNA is TGTGCCACCAGCAGCGGGAGTTACGAGCAGTACTTC. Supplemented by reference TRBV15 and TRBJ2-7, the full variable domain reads DAMVIQNPRYQVTQFGKPVTLSCSQTLNHNVMYWYQQKSSQAPKLLFHYYDKDFNNEADTPDNFQSRRPNTSFCFLDIRSPGLGDTAMYLCATSSGSYEQYFGPGTRLTVT.

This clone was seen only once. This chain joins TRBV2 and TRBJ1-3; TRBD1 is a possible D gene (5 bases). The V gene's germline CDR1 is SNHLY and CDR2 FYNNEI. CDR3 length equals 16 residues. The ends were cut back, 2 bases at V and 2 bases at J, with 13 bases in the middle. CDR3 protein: CASSEFQDITGNTIYF. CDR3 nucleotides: TGTGCCAGCAGTGAATTCCAGGACATCACTGGAAACACCATATATTTT.

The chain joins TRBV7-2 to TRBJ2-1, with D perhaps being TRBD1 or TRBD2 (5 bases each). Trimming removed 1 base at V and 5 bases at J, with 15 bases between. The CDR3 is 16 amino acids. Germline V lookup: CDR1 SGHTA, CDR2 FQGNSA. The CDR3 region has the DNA TGTGCCAGCAGCTTAGAATCCGGGACCCCCCACAATGAGCAGTTCTTC. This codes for CASSLESGTPHNEQFF.

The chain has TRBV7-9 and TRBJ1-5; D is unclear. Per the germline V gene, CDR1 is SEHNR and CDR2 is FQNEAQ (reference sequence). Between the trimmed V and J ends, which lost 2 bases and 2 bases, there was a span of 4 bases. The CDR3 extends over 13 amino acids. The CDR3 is CASSLQGNQPQHF. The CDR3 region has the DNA TGTGCCAGCAGCTTACAGGGCAATCAGCCCCAGCATTTT.

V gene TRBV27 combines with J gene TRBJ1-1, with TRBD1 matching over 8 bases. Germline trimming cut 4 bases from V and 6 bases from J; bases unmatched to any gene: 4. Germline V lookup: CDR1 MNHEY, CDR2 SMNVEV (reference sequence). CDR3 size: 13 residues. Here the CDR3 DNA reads TGTGCCAGCAGTTCGGACAGGGACCCTGAAGCTTTCTTT. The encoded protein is CASSSDRDPEAFF.

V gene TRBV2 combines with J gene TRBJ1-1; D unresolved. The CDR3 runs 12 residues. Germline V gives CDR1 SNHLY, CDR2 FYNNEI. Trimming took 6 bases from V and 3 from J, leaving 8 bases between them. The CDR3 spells CASRGSYTEAFF. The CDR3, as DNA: TGTGCCAGCAGAGGGAGCTACACTGAAGCTTTCTTT.

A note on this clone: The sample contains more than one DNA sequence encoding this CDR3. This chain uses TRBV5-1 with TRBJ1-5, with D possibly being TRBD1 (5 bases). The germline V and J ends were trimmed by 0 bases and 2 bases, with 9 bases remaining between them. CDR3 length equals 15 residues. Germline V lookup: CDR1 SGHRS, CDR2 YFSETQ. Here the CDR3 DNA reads TGCGCCAGCAGCTTGGGTCAGGGCGGCAATCAGCCCCAGCATTTT. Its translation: CASSLGQGGNQPQHF. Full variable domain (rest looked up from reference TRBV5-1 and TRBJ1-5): KAGVTQTPRYLIKTRGQQVTLSCSPISGHRSVSWYQQTPGQGLQFLFEYFSETQRNKGNFPGRFSGRQFSNSRSEMNVSTLELGDSALYLCASSLGQGGNQPQHFGDGTRLSIL.

As DNA, the CDR3 is TGTGCCAGCTCATTAGGACAGGGCCTTTCCTACGAGCAGTACTTC. Protein: CASSLGQGLSYEQYF. The chain is built from TRBV18 and TRBJ2-7; 8 bases are a match to TRBD1. The CDR3 contains 15 residues. Germline CDR1 is KGHSH and CDR2 is LQKENI. Unmatched junction bases numbered 7, after V lost 5 bases and J lost 1 base. The full variable domain, in which reference TRBV18 and TRBJ2-7 provide the parts outside the CDR3, is NAGVMQNPRHLVRRRGQEARLRCSPMKGHSHVYWYRQLPEEGLKFMVYLQKENIIDESGMPKERFSAEFPKEGPSILRIQQVVRGDSAAYFCASSLGQGLSYEQYFGPGTRLTVT.

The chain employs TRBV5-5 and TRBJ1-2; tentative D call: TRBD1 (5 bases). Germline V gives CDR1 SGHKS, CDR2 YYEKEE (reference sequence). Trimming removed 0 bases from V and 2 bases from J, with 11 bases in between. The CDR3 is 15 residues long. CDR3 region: CASSLADTPNYGYTF. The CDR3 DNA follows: TGTGCCAGCAGCTTGGCGGACACACCAAACTATGGCTACACCTTC. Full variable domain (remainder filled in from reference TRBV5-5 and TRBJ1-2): DAGVTQSPTHLIKTRGQQVTLRCSPISGHKSVSWYQQVLGQGPQFIFQYYEKEERGRGNFPDRFSARQFPNYSSELNVNALLLGDSALYLCASSLADTPNYGYTFGSGTRLTVV.

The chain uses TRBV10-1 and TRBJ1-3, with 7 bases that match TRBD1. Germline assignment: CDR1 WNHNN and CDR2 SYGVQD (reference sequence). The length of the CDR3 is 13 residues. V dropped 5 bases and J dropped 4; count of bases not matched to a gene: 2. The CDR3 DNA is TGCGCCAGCAGTACGGGACAGGGAAACACCATATATTTT. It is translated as CASSTGQGNTIYF.

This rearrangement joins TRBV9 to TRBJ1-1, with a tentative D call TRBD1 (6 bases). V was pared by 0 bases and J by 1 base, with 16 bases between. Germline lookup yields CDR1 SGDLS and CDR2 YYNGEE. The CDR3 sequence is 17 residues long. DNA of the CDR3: TGTGCCAGCAGCGTAGAGGGGGGCCCGGGACAGAACACTGAAGCTTTCTTT. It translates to CASSVEGGPGQNTEAFF.

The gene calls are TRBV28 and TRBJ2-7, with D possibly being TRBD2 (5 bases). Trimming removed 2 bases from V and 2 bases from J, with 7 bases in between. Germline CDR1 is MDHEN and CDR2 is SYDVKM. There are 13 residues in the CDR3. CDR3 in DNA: TGTGCCAGCAGTTTACGGGAAACCTACGAGCAGTACTTC. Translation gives CASSLRETYEQYF. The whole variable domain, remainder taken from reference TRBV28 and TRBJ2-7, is DVKVTQSSRYLVKRTGEKVFLECVQDMDHENMFWYRQDPGLGLRLIYFSYDVKMKEKGDIPEGYSVSREKKERFSLILESASTNQTSMYLCASSLRETYEQYFGPGTRLTVT.

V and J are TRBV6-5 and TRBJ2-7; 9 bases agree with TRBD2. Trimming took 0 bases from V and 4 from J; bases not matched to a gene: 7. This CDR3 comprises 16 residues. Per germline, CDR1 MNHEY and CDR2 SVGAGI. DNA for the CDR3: TGTGCCAGCAGTTACTCGAATAGCGGGGGCGGGTACGAGCAGTACTTC. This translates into CASSYSNSGGGYEQYF.

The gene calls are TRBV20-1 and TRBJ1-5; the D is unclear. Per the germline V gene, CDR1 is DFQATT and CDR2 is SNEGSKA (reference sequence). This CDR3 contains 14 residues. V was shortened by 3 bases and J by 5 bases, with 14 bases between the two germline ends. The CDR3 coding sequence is TGCAGTGCTAGTGACACAAGTTTCCATCAGCCCCAGCATTTT. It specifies CSASDTSFHQPQHF.

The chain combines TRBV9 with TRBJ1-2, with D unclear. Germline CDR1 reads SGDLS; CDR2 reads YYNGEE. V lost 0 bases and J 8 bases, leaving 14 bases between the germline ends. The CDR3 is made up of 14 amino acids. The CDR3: CASSVGGISGGYTF. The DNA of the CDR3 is TGTGCCAGCAGCGTAGGAGGAATCAGCGGCGGCTACACCTTC.

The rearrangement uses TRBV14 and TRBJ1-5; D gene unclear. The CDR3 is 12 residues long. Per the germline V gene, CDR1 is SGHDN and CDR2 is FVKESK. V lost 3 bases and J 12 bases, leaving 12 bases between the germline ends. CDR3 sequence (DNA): TGTGCCAGCAGCCATGGGATAGGGCTCCAGCATTTT. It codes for CASSHGIGLQHF.

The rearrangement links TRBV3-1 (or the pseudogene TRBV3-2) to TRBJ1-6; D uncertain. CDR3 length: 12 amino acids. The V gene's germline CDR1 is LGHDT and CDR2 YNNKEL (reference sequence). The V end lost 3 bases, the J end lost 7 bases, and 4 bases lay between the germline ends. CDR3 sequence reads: CASSQGNSPLHF. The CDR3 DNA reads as TGTGCCAGCAGCCAGGGGAATTCACCCCTCCACTTT.

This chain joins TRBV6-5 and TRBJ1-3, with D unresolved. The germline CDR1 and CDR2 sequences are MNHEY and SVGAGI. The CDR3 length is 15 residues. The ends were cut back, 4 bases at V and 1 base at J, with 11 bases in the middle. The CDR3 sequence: CASSSLGISGNTIYF. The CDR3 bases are TGTGCCAGCAGTTCCTTAGGGATTTCTGGAAACACCATATATTTT.

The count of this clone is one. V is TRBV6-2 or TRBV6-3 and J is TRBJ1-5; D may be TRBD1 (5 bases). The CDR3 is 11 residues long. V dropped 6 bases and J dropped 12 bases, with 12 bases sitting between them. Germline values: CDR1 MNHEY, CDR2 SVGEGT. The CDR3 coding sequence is TGTGCCAGCAGCGACGGGAGGGGCCAGCATTTT. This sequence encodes CASSDGRGQHF.

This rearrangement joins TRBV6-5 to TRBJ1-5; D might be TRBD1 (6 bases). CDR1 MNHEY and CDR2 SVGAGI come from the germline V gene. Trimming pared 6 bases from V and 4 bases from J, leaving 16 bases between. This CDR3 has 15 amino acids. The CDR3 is CASSRQAGKNQPQHF. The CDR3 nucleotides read TGTGCCAGCAGCAGACAGGCCGGAAAGAATCAGCCCCAGCATTTT.

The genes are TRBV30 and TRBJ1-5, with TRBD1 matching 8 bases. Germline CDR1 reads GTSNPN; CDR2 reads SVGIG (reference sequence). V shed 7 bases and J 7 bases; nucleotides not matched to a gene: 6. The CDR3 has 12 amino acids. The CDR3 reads CASTGGGQPQHF. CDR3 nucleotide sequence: TGTGCCTCTACAGGGGGAGGCCAGCCCCAGCATTTT. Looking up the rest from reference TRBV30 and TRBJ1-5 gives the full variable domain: SQTIHQWPATLVQPVGSPLSLECTVEGTSNPNLYWYRQAAGRGLQLLFYSVGIGQISSEVPQNLSASRPQDRQFILSSKKLLLSDSGFYLCASTGGGQPQHFGDGTRLSIL.

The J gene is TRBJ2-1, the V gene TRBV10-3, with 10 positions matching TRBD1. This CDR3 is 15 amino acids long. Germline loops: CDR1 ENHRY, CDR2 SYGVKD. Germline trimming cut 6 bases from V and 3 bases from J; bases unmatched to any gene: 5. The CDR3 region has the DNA TGTGCCATCAGGGGACAGGGGACTTACTACAATGAGCAGTTCTTC. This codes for CAIRGQGTYYNEQFF.

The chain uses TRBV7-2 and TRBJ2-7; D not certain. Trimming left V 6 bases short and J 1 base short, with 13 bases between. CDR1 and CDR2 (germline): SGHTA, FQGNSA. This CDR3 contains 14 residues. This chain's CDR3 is CASSPPSASYEQYF. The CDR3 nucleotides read TGTGCCAGCAGTCCTCCATCAGCGTCCTACGAGCAGTACTTC.

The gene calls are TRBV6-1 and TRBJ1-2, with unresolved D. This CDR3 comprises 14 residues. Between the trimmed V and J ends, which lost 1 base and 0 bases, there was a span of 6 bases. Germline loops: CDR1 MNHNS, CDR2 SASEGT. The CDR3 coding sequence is TGTGCCAGCAGTGAAGGATTGGCTAACTATGGCTACACCTTC. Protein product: CASSEGLANYGYTF.

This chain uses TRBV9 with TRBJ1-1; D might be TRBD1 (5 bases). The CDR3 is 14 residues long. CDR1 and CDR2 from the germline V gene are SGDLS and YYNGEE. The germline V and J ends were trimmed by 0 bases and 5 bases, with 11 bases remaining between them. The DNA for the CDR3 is TGTGCCAGCAGCGTAGGGCCAGGGTTGACTGAAGCTTTCTTT. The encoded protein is CASSVGPGLTEAFF.

CDR3 region: CASSYGTGSSYEQYF. The CDR3 DNA sequence: TGTGCCAGCAGTTACGGGACAGGGAGCTCCTACGAGCAGTACTTC. The rearrangement joins TRBV6-2 or TRBV6-3 to TRBJ2-7, with 9 bases aligning to TRBD1. Losses at the gene ends were 2 bases for V and 0 bases for J; bases not matched to a gene: 2. The CDR3 extends over 15 amino acids. Germline loops: CDR1 MNHEY, CDR2 SVGEGT.

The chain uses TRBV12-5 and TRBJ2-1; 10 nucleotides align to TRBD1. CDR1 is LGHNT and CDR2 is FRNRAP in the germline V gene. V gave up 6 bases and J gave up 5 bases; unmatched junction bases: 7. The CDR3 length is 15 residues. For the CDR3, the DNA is TGTGCTAGTGGCTCTGACAGGGGGCGCAACAATGAGCAGTTCTTC. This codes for CASGSDRGRNNEQFF.

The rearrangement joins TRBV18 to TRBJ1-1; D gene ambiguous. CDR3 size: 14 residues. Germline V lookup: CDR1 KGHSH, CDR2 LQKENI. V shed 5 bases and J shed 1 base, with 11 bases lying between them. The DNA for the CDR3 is TGTGCCAGCTCAAAGGGAGAGGGGAACACTGAAGCTTTCTTT. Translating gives CASSKGEGNTEAFF.

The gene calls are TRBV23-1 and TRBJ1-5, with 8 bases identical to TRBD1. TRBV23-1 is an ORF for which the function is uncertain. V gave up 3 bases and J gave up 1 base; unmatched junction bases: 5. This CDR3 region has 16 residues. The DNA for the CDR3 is TGCGCCAGCAGTCACCTAGACAGGGGCAGCAATCAGCCCCAGCATTTT. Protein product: CASSHLDRGSNQPQHF.

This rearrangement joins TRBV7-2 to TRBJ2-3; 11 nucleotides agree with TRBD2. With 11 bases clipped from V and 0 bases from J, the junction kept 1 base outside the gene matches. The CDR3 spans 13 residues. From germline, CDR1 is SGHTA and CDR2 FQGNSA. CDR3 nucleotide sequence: TGTGCCGCTAGCGGGGGGAGCACAGATACGCAGTATTTT. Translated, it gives CAASGGSTDTQYF.

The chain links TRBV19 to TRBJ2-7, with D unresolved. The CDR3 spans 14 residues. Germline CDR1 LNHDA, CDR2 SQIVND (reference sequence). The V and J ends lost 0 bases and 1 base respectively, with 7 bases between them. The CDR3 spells CASSIDPGSYEQYF. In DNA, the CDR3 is TGTGCCAGTAGTATAGACCCAGGTTCCTACGAGCAGTACTTC.